This entry lists 21 T cell receptor beta chains sequenced from one sample in a study of CD8 T cells in Susac syndrome. Random hexamers served to reverse transcribe roughly 0.45 to 1 ug RNA. TCRdb fed the immunoSEQ multiplex PCR reads into MiXCR, producing one record per CDR3 protein. The sample contains some 130,000 distinct CDR3 sequences, around 94% of which appear only once. Sequencing was carried out using CD4+ T cells from PBMCs. These receptors all come from a human donor with multiple sclerosis.

This sequence joins TRBV15 and TRBJ2-7, with a possible D match to TRBD1 (5 bases). V lost 3 bases and J 3 bases, leaving 12 bases between the germline ends. The length of the CDR3 is 14 residues. CDR1 and CDR2 (germline): LNHNV, YYDKDF (reference sequence). The CDR3 loop reads CATSRELDSYEQYF. CDR3 sequence (DNA): TGTGCCACCAGCAGGGAATTAGACAGCTACGAGCAGTACTTC.

V usage is TRBV19 and J usage is TRBJ2-7; 9 bases are a match to TRBD1. This CDR3 region has 15 residues. Germline-derived CDR1 and CDR2 are LNHDA and SQIVND (reference sequence). Germline trimming cut 5 bases from V and 5 bases from J; bases unmatched to any gene: 10. The CDR3 DNA follows: TGTGCCAGTAGTGCCGGGACAGGGTATCGACACGAGCAGTACTTC. Translation gives CASSAGTGYRHEQYF.

V usage is TRBV30 and J usage is TRBJ2-2; D possibly matches TRBD1 or TRBD2 (5 bases each). Trimming took 2 bases from V and 1 from J, leaving 11 bases between them. The CDR3 has 15 amino acids. Per the germline V gene, CDR1 is GTSNPN and CDR2 is SVGIG (reference sequence). Here the CDR3 reads CAWSKGTMNTGELFF. The CDR3 DNA sequence: TGTGCCTGGAGTAAGGGGACCATGAACACCGGGGAGCTGTTTTTT.

This sequence joins TRBV4-2 and TRBJ1-5, with 7 bases lining up with TRBD1. The germline gives CDR1 LGHNA, CDR2 YNFKEQ. This CDR3 spans 16 amino acids. Losses at the gene ends were 0 bases for V and 5 bases for J; bases not matched to a gene: 7. CDR3 bases: TGTGCCAGCAGCCAAGATCGAGGACAGGACGATCAGCCCCAGCATTTT. Its protein product is CASSQDRGQDDQPQHF.

This clonotype was seen once. The chain has TRBV9 and TRBJ1-6, with 9 bases lining up with TRBD1. Germline V gene data show CDR1 as SGDLS and CDR2 as YYNGEE. The V segment lost 4 bases and the J segment 9 bases; nucleotides outside the gene matches: 8. The CDR3 runs to 15 residues. CDR3 sequence: CASSPGGQGTSPLHF. CDR3 DNA: TGTGCCAGCAGCCCGGGAGGACAGGGGACTTCACCCCTCCACTTT.

The rearrangement joins TRBV12-3 or TRBV12-4 to TRBJ1-1; D call uncertain. Trimming pared 3 bases from V and 5 bases from J, leaving 13 bases between. This CDR3 has 14 amino acids. CDR3 region: CASSLVGSETEAFF. DNA for the CDR3: TGTGCCAGCAGTTTGGTAGGGAGTGAGACTGAAGCTTTCTTT.

This rearrangement joins TRBV5-4 to TRBJ1-1, with D uncertain. CDR3 size: 14 residues. The germline CDR1 and CDR2 sequences are SGHNT and YYREEE (reference sequence). Trimming cost V 7 bases and J 2 bases, with 15 bases left between them. The CDR3 reads CASRVGVLNTEAFF. The CDR3 DNA reads TGTGCCAGCCGCGTTGGGGTGCTCAACACTGAAGCTTTCTTT.

The genes are TRBV18 and TRBJ1-4; D remains ambiguous. Between the trimmed V and J ends, which lost 2 bases and 0 bases, there was a span of 4 bases. Germline CDR1 reads KGHSH; CDR2 reads LQKENI. The CDR3 is made up of 14 amino acids. The CDR3 loop is CASSPGPTNEKLFF. The CDR3, as DNA: TGTGCCAGCTCACCAGGTCCAACTAATGAAAAACTGTTTTTT.

This CDR3 reads CASSYSGAGEVGYEQYF. The CDR3 DNA reads TGTGCCAGCAGTTACTCCGGGGCGGGAGAAGTCGGCTACGAGCAGTACTTC. The gene calls are TRBV6-5 and TRBJ2-7, with 7 positions matching TRBD2. CDR1 is MNHEY, CDR2 SVGAGI, per germline. This CDR3 is 17 amino acids long. The V gene end was trimmed by 0 bases and the J gene end by 3 bases; junction bases not matched to a gene: 11.

The chain couples TRBV4-3 to TRBJ1-1; D possibly corresponds to TRBD1 (5 bases). V dropped 3 bases and J dropped 7 bases, with 12 bases sitting between them. The CDR3 contains 13 residues. CDR1 LGHNA and CDR2 YSLEER come from the germline V gene. The CDR3 loop reads CASSHRMGGEAFF. CDR3 nucleotide sequence: TGCGCCAGCAGCCACAGAATGGGGGGTGAAGCTTTCTTT.

The chain recombines TRBV12-3 or TRBV12-4 with TRBJ2-7; D possibly corresponds to TRBD2 (6 bases). This CDR3 comprises 15 residues. V gave up 4 bases and J gave up 7 bases, with 20 bases separating them. The CDR3 bases are TGTGCCAGCAGTTCGCCGCGGGGAATAAGAAGTGAGCAGTACTTC. It is translated as CASSSPRGIRSEQYF.

The chain uses TRBV9 and TRBJ2-3; TRBD2 matches at 7 bases. CDR1 is SGDLS, CDR2 YYNGEE, per germline. This CDR3 region has 17 residues. The trim removed 3 bases at V and 1 base at J, leaving 11 bases unmatched. The CDR3 region is CASSAHGREVRTDTQYF. The CDR3 DNA follows: TGTGCCAGCAGCGCGCACGGCCGGGAGGTCCGCACAGATACGCAGTATTTT.

The chain employs TRBV19 and TRBJ1-5; D not certain. CDR3 length equals 12 residues. From germline, CDR1 is LNHDA and CDR2 SQIVND (reference sequence). Trimming pared 2 bases from V and 11 bases from J, leaving 10 bases between. The CDR3 protein is CASSIRGRSQHF. The CDR3 region has the DNA TGTGCCAGTAGTATACGGGGAAGGTCCCAGCATTTT.

Concerning this clonotype itself: At one end the junction does not follow the germline gene, possibly because of a read error. The rearrangement joins TRBV30 to TRBJ1-6; TRBD1 agrees at 9 bases. Germline CDR1 is GTSNPN and CDR2 is SVGIG (reference sequence). The CDR3 has 15 residues. This CDR3 is CAWSRPGQGNSPLHF. CDR3 in DNA: TGTGCCTGGAGCAGGCCGGGACAGGGAAATTCACCCCTCCATTTT.

The rearrangement uses TRBV9 and TRBJ2-1; 7 bases align to TRBD1. Germline CDR1 is SGDLS and CDR2 is YYNGEE. The ends lost 1 base at V and 10 bases at J; junction bases unmatched: 14. This CDR3 has 16 amino acids. The CDR3 sequence is CASSVWTGPPTGEQFF. For the CDR3, the DNA is TGTGCCAGCAGCGTATGGACAGGTCCCCCTACAGGGGAGCAGTTCTTC.

The chain couples TRBV4-1 to TRBJ1-2; D is perhaps TRBD1 (5 bases). V was pared by 1 base and J by 2 bases, with 8 bases between. The CDR3 runs 14 residues. The V gene's germline CDR1 is MGHRA and CDR2 YSYEKL. The chain's CDR3 is CASSQADNNYGYTF. DNA for the CDR3: TGCGCCAGCAGCCAAGCGGACAACAACTATGGCTACACCTTC.

The chain is built from TRBV10-3 and TRBJ2-7; D is undetermined. The CDR3 spans 13 residues. Trimming cost V 3 bases and J 11 bases, with 17 bases left between them. Looked up from germline, CDR1 is ENHRY and CDR2 is SYGVKD. Here the CDR3 reads CAISESDFRKEYF. CDR3 DNA: TGTGCCATCAGTGAAAGCGACTTCCGGAAGGAGTACTTC.

The chain couples TRBV12-3 or TRBV12-4 to TRBJ1-1; TRBD1 aligns across 8 bases. J gave up 5 bases and V 4 bases, and 15 bases lay outside the gene matches. CDR3 length: 17 amino acids. CDR3 protein: CASSSFRGRVVETEAFF. As DNA, the CDR3 is TGTGCCAGCAGTTCATTCAGGGGGCGCGTAGTGGAGACTGAAGCTTTCTTT.

V gene TRBV7-9 combines with J gene TRBJ1-5; D might be TRBD1 (5 bases). This CDR3 has 16 residues. Germline V gives CDR1 SEHNR, CDR2 FQNEAQ (reference sequence). The germline V and J ends were trimmed by 6 bases and 1 base, with 16 bases remaining between them. As DNA, the CDR3 is TGTGCCAGCAGTGCAGGGTTCTGGGAGAGCAATCAGCCCCAGCATTTT. Translating gives CASSAGFWESNQPQHF.

The chain recombines TRBV5-1 with TRBJ2-5, with D perhaps TRBD2 (6 bases). Germline V lookup: CDR1 SGHRS, CDR2 YFSETQ. Deletions cut 1 base from V and 4 bases from J, with 17 bases between. The CDR3 runs 16 residues. In DNA, the CDR3 is TGCGCCAGCAGCTTGTCGCCCGGGGGAAAGGGAGAGACCCAGTACTTC. It specifies CASSLSPGGKGETQYF.

V gene TRBV9 combines with J gene TRBJ2-2; 7 nucleotides align to TRBD2. This CDR3 has 17 residues. Germline V gene lookup returns CDR1 SGDLS and CDR2 YYNGEE. The ends lost 1 base at V and 4 bases at J; junction bases unmatched: 10. The CDR3 is CASSVRVAGDGTGELFF. DNA for the CDR3: TGTGCCAGCAGCGTAAGGGTGGCGGGAGACGGCACCGGGGAGCTGTTTTTT.